Here is one TCR beta chain with its context. Its antigen is still unknown. This record comes from a study of PD-1 blockade in classical Hodgkin lymphoma. Regarding time point: cycle 4 day 1 (C4D1), after six to seven weeks of nivolumab. All patients relapsed after autologous stem cell transplantation, and brentuximab vedotin exposure varied. Each best response was a complete response, a partial response or progressive disease. Clones were read by immunoSEQ multiplex PCR, and TCRdb kept only the in-frame ones, dropping some. The sample yields approximately 38,000 clones, around 80% seen once. The germline V and J ends were trimmed by 1 base and 8 bases, with 9 bases remaining between them. This CDR3 contains 13 residues. CDR1 LGHNT and CDR2 FRNRAP come from the germline V gene. General study points: Partial responders and progressors had significantly lower baseline TCR diversity. CD4+ TCR diversity rose significantly by C4D1, and CD8+ TCR diversity did not.

The V call is TRBV12-5, the J call TRBJ2-1; the D gene is possibly TRBD2 (5 bases). The source material was peripheral blood mononuclear cells (PBMCs), sampled before the fourth cycle of nivolumab. This TCR derives from a human donor with classical Hodgkin lymphoma. The CDR3 sequence is CASGLDEGDEQFF. The CDR3 region has the DNA TGTGCTAGTGGTTTGGACGAGGGAGATGAGCAGTTCTTC.